These 28 T cell receptor beta chains were all obtained from the same sample, sequenced in a study of technical replicates of blood from several donors. Generated by immunoSEQ multiplex PCR, the TCRdb table keeps only in-frame clones and is missing some. The sample carries 60,000 to 90,000 clones, nearly 98% recorded once. Sequencing was performed on T cells isolated from PBMCs. These receptors originate from a human donor in good health.

The chain is built from TRBV29-1 and TRBJ2-6; no clear D. The germline gives CDR1 SQVTM, CDR2 ANQGSEA. The length of the CDR3 is 13 residues. Trimming took off 4 bases at V and 0 bases at J, with 4 bases between the two ends. Here the CDR3 reads CSVVSSGANVLTF. The CDR3 DNA reads as TGCAGCGTTGTGAGCTCTGGGGCCAACGTCCTGACTTTC.

The chain is built from TRBV10-3 and TRBJ2-5; 10 bases agree with TRBD2. CDR1 is ENHRY and CDR2 is SYGVKD in the germline V gene. This CDR3 contains 15 residues. V lost 6 bases, J lost 5 bases, and 9 bases stayed unmatched. CDR3 nucleotides: TGTGCCATCAGCCCACTCTCTAGCGGGAGTGAGACCCAGTACTTC. Amino acid sequence: CAISPLSSGSETQYF.

This rearrangement joins TRBV5-4 to TRBJ2-7; D unclear. The CDR3 spans 14 residues. The V gene lost 5 bases and the J gene lost 2 bases, with 14 bases spanning the gap. Germline V gives CDR1 SGHNT, CDR2 YYREEE (reference sequence). CDR3 region: CASRSSGSTYEQYF. The CDR3 region has the DNA TGTGCCAGCAGATCATCAGGTTCTACCTACGAGCAGTACTTC.

This clone was seen once. The rearrangement links TRBV6-4 to TRBJ2-2; D unresolved. This CDR3 region has 13 residues. CDR1 and CDR2 from the germline V gene are MRHNA and SNTAGT. Trimming took off 0 bases at V and 5 bases at J, with 4 bases between the two ends. The CDR3 spells CASSDSLTGELFF. As DNA, the CDR3 is TGTGCCAGCAGTGACTCTTTAACCGGGGAGCTGTTTTTT.

This chain joins TRBV9 and TRBJ1-2, with TRBD1 matching over 7 bases. Germline loops: CDR1 SGDLS, CDR2 YYNGEE. Unmatched junction bases numbered 5, after V lost 4 bases and J lost 2 bases. The CDR3 has 14 amino acids. The CDR3 loop is CASSPGQVNYGYTF. For the CDR3, the DNA is TGTGCCAGCAGCCCTGGACAGGTCAACTATGGCTACACCTTC.

This clone showed up just once. CDR3 sequence: CASSPNTRGQGDQPQHF. CDR3 sequence (DNA): TGTGCCAGCTCACCTAATACGAGAGGACAGGGTGATCAGCCCCAGCATTTT. The chain carries TRBV18 and TRBJ1-5; 8 positions match TRBD1. From germline, CDR1 is KGHSH and CDR2 LQKENI. The V segment lost 3 bases and the J segment 5 bases; nucleotides outside the gene matches: 12. CDR3 length: 17 residues.

This rearrangement joins TRBV10-3 to TRBJ2-1, with D maybe TRBD1 (6 bases). The V gene's germline CDR1 is ENHRY and CDR2 SYGVKD. V was pared by 5 bases and J by 1 base, with 12 bases between. The CDR3 covers 15 residues. The CDR3 DNA follows: TGTGCCATCAGTTCCCAGGGGAGTTCCTACAATGAGCAGTTCTTC. Protein: CAISSQGSSYNEQFF.

The chain combines TRBV2 with TRBJ2-5; 8 nucleotides agree with TRBD1. The germline V gene encodes CDR1 SNHLY and CDR2 FYNNEI. The CDR3 consists of 14 residues. The V and J ends lost 2 bases and 2 bases, in that order; junction bases with no gene match: 1. The CDR3 loop is CASSENRGQETQYF. The CDR3 DNA sequence: TGTGCCAGCAGTGAAAACAGGGGGCAAGAGACCCAGTACTTC.

The J gene is TRBJ1-2, the V gene TRBV19, with a possible D match to TRBD1 (5 bases). Trimming shortened V by 7 bases and J by 8 bases, and 20 bases separated the two germline ends. The CDR3 runs to 14 residues. Germline CDR1 is LNHDA and CDR2 is SQIVND (reference sequence). DNA of the CDR3: TGTGCCAGTACCTTAACAACCAGGGTGAGAGGCTACACCTTC. Translated, it gives CASTLTTRVRGYTF.

The DNA for the CDR3 is TGCAGCGTTGGGGGAGTCAATCAGCCCCAGCATTTT. This translates into CSVGGVNQPQHF. The chain joins TRBV29-1 to TRBJ1-5; D not certain. This CDR3 region has 12 residues. V was trimmed by 4 bases and J by 3 bases, leaving 7 bases between them. From germline, CDR1 is SQVTM and CDR2 ANQGSEA.

This chain uses TRBV7-8 with TRBJ2-1; a possible D gene is TRBD1 (6 bases). V gave up 0 bases and J gave up 9 bases, with 12 bases separating them. This CDR3 spans 14 amino acids. From germline, CDR1 is SGHVS and CDR2 FQNEAQ. The CDR3 DNA follows: TGTGCCAGCAGCTTAGCTACAGGGCTGGGTGAGCAGTTCTTC. It specifies CASSLATGLGEQFF.

The rearrangement links TRBV5-4 to TRBJ2-7, with a tentative D call TRBD2 (5 bases). The germline V gene encodes CDR1 SGHNT and CDR2 YYREEE (reference sequence). Trimming took 4 bases from V and 6 from J, leaving 11 bases between them. CDR3 length equals 12 residues. In DNA form, the CDR3 reads TGTGCCAGCAGCCCCGGGGTTGGCGAGCAGTACTTC. It encodes CASSPGVGEQYF.

This chain links TRBV27 with TRBJ2-7; 11 bases fit TRBD1. From germline, CDR1 is MNHEY and CDR2 SMNVEV (reference sequence). This CDR3 comprises 14 residues. Trimming removed 8 bases from V and 1 base from J; junction bases left unmatched: 4. In nucleotides, the CDR3 is TGTGCCAGCGGGGACAGGGGGATTTCCTACGAGCAGTACTTC. Translation gives CASGDRGISYEQYF.

CDR3 DNA sequence: TGTGCCAGTAGTCTAGCGGGGAGGATACCCAATGAGCAGTTCTTC. This sequence encodes CASSLAGRIPNEQFF. The chain carries TRBV19 and TRBJ2-1; the match to TRBD2 covers 9 bases. CDR1 and CDR2 (germline): LNHDA, SQIVND (reference sequence). The junction had 8 bases not matched to a gene; V was cut back by 5 bases and J by 6 bases. The CDR3 loop spans 15 amino acids.

The rearrangement uses TRBV6-1 and TRBJ1-1; no firm D call. V lost 2 bases and J lost 4, with 11 bases in between. CDR1 and CDR2 (germline): MNHNS, SASEGT. This CDR3 is built from 14 residues. CDR3 in DNA: TGTGCCAGCAGTGAACTAGGTGAATTCACTGAAGCTTTCTTT. Translating it yields CASSELGEFTEAFF.

The chain carries TRBV29-1 and TRBJ1-4, with D perhaps TRBD1 (6 bases). V lost 7 bases to trimming and J lost 3 bases, with 12 bases between them. CDR3 size: 13 residues. The germline V gene encodes CDR1 SQVTM and CDR2 ANQGSEA. In DNA, the CDR3 is TGCAGCGCCCGGACAGCCTCTAATGAAAAACTGTTTTTT. Its protein product is CSARTASNEKLFF.

The rearrangement uses TRBV11-2 and TRBJ2-7, with D hard to call. The V end was cut by 4 bases, the J end by 3 bases, with 19 bases between. Germline V lookup: CDR1 SGHAT, CDR2 FQNNGV. This CDR3 has 16 amino acids. The chain's CDR3 is CASSSVKESPFYEQYF. CDR3 sequence (DNA): TGTGCCAGCAGCTCAGTAAAGGAGAGCCCCTTCTACGAGCAGTACTTC. Full variable domain (missing parts from reference TRBV11-2 and TRBJ2-7): EAGVAQSPRYKIIEKRQSVAFWCNPISGHATLYWYQQILGQGPKLLIQFQNNGVVDDSQLPKDRFSAERLKGVDSTLKIQPAKLEDSAVYLCASSSVKESPFYEQYFGPGTRLTVT.

CDR3 DNA sequence: TGCGCCAGCAGTGAAGCGGGTAGGTACGAGCAGTACTTC. This translates into CASSEAGRYEQYF. The chain is built from TRBV10-2 and TRBJ2-7, with D possibly being TRBD2 (6 bases). This CDR3 is built from 13 residues. Looked up from germline, CDR1 is WSHSY and CDR2 is SAAADI. With 3 bases removed from V and 4 bases from J, the gap between germline ends came to 10 bases.

DNA of the CDR3: TGCGCCAGCAGCCCCCTGACAGGGCAAGGAAACACCATATATTTT. It is translated as CASSPLTGQGNTIYF. The chain couples TRBV4-3 to TRBJ1-3, with 7 bases identical to TRBD1. The germline V gene encodes CDR1 LGHNA and CDR2 YSLEER. J gave up 4 bases and V 4 bases, and 7 bases lay outside the gene matches. This CDR3 has 15 amino acids.

V is TRBV6-1 and J is TRBJ2-5; 8 nucleotides align to TRBD2. Germline V gene lookup returns CDR1 MNHNS and CDR2 SASEGT. The CDR3 is 15 residues long. Trimming removed 4 bases from V and 5 bases from J; junction bases left unmatched: 9. Written as DNA, the CDR3 is TGTGCCAGCAGTGTGACTAGCGCATCAGGGGAGACCCAGTACTTC. Translation gives CASSVTSASGETQYF.

The V gene is TRBV14, the J gene TRBJ1-1; 11 bases agree with TRBD1. Germline CDR1 reads SGHDN; CDR2 reads FVKESK. This CDR3 comprises 16 residues. V lost 4 bases and J lost 4; bases outside the gene matches: 8. CDR3 loop: CASSPDRGLLITEAFF. The CDR3 nucleotides read TGTGCCAGCAGCCCGGACAGGGGGCTTTTGATCACTGAAGCTTTCTTT.

This sequence joins TRBV30 and TRBJ1-4, with D possibly being TRBD1 (5 bases). This CDR3 has 15 amino acids. V was clipped by 3 bases and J by 0 bases, with 11 bases between them. CDR1 GTSNPN and CDR2 SVGIG come from the germline V gene (reference sequence). CDR3 DNA: TGTGCCTGGAGGGGGCAGCCCGCAACTAATGAAAAACTGTTTTTT. Its translation is CAWRGQPATNEKLFF.

The chain has TRBV29-1 and TRBJ2-1; 11 nucleotides align to TRBD2. Per germline, CDR1 SQVTM and CDR2 ANQGSEA. After removal of 3 bases from V and 8 bases from J, the junction contained 9 bases not matched to a gene. This CDR3 spans 15 amino acids. The CDR3 sequence: CSVDPRLAGFDEQFF. The CDR3 bases are TGCAGCGTTGACCCCCGACTAGCGGGATTCGATGAGCAGTTCTTC.

V gene TRBV5-1 combines with J gene TRBJ1-2, with 7 nucleotides matching TRBD1. The CDR3 contains 14 residues. Trimming took 0 bases from V and 4 from J; bases not matched to a gene: 3. CDR1 is SGHRS, CDR2 YFSETQ, per germline. DNA of the CDR3: TGCGCCAGCAGCTTGGACAGGGGAATCTATGGCTACACCTTC. This translates into CASSLDRGIYGYTF.

The rearrangement joins TRBV27 to TRBJ2-2; TRBD1 matches 9 bases. This CDR3 region has 15 residues. Germline CDR1 and CDR2: MNHEY and SMNVEV (reference sequence). After removal of 4 bases from V and 4 bases from J, the junction contained 4 bases not matched to a gene. The DNA for the CDR3 is TGTGCCAGCAGTTGGGGACAGGGAATCACCGGGGAGCTGTTTTTT. This codes for CASSWGQGITGELFF.

This clone was found once. The V and J genes are TRBV27 and TRBJ2-1; 7 nucleotides line up with TRBD1. The length of the CDR3 is 13 residues. CDR1 is MNHEY, CDR2 SMNVEV, per germline (reference sequence). Unmatched junction bases numbered 7, after V lost 5 bases and J lost 9 bases. The CDR3 protein is CASSVTGASEQFF. Here the CDR3 DNA reads TGTGCCAGCAGTGTTACAGGGGCAAGTGAGCAGTTCTTC.

The V call is TRBV11-1, the J call TRBJ2-7; 8 bases are shared with TRBD1. This CDR3 comprises 13 residues. Germline V gene lookup returns CDR1 SGHAT and CDR2 FQDESV (reference sequence). With V trimmed by 4 bases and J by 5 bases, 4 bases remained unmatched. This chain's CDR3 is CASSSQQGDEQYF. CDR3 coding DNA: TGTGCCAGCAGCTCGCAACAGGGGGACGAGCAGTACTTC.

The CDR3 bases are TGTGCCATCAGCGGACTAGCGGACTCCTACGAGCAGTACTTC. Translation gives CAISGLADSYEQYF. The chain links TRBV10-3 to TRBJ2-7, with TRBD2 matching 10 bases. With 6 bases clipped from V and 0 bases from J, the junction kept 2 bases outside the gene matches. Germline CDR1 reads ENHRY; CDR2 reads SYGVKD. This CDR3 is built from 14 residues.